This T cell receptor (beta chain) emerged from a study of T-cell reconstitution after alpha-beta-depleted transplantation in children. This CDR3 region has 14 residues. Germline-derived CDR1 and CDR2 are DFQATT and SNEGSKA (reference sequence). With 0 bases removed from V and 6 bases from J, the gap between germline ends came to 12 bases. Researchers prepared the TCRbeta library using unique molecular identifiers, the study reports. TCRdb re-called the PCR reads with MiXCR, one entry per CDR3 protein. The sample holds approximately 640,000 distinct CDR3 sequences, approximately 17% seen once. This clonotype was recorded many times.

The starting material was PBMCs from the stem cell graft donor, obtained from the stem cell graft. The rearrangement joins TRBV20-1 to TRBJ1-5; D remains ambiguous. The receptor comes from a human donor who donated a stem cell graft to a child with acute myeloid leukemia. In nucleotides, the CDR3 is TGCAGTGCTAGAGATGGGCCCCTGACTCAGCCCCAGCATTTT. Translation gives CSARDGPLTQPQHF.